The sequence of this T cell receptor (beta chain) was determined in a study of radiation and T cells in renal cell carcinoma (TCRdb year 2020). In terms of the full investigation: The samples were obtained from a clinical trial, where primary renal cell carcinomas were treated with 15 Gy stereotactic body radiation therapy and then removed by nephrectomy 4 weeks afterward. Across all 53 samples, under 5,000,000 unique CDR3 nucleotide sequences encoding about 2.4 million unique CDR3 amino acid sequences were identified. A total of roughly 53 samples underwent TCR beta sequencing, made up of about 25 tumors and some 27 peripheral blood samples. Beyond this particular receptor, the publication reports: Blood repertoire dynamics were not followed beyond 4 weeks after treatment. The single-armed trial design could not address effects of radiation dose or scheduling on the TCR repertoire. In blood, the top tumor clonotypes increased from baseline to 2 weeks after radiation and then shrank by 4 weeks, which suggests a temporary expansion of tumor-resident clones. Because no pretreatment tumor biopsies were available, whether clonotypes were present in the tumor at baseline could not be determined.

The immunoSEQ kit was used, according to the manufacturer's recommendations, to generate TCR beta libraries from genomic DNA. Library preparation used a first multiplex PCR with proprietary primers, then a second PCR adding unique barcodes, with bead cleanups after each round. Each sample batch included a kit-provided positive control reaction and a negative control reaction. The final libraries were assessed on an Agilent 4200 TapeStation D1000 ScreenTape, pooled by volume, and quantified by qPCR. Sequencing ran on an Illumina NextSeq500 with a MidOutput 150-cycle cartridge, using 156 Read1 and 15 Index1 cycles with kit custom primers. The pooled library was loaded at about 0.93 pM with around 20% PhiX control spiked in. As for the original processing: The vendor-processed data were analyzed in R, and a clonotype was defined as all T cells that share the same CDR3 nucleotide sequence. In the clone abundance analyses, frequencies in each sample were normalized to that sample's 10,000 most abundant clones. Public T cell clones, which averaged fewer than five per sample, were removed prior to analysis. Tumor-enriched clonotypes and baseline blood-enriched clonotypes were defined as those with an abundance difference of at least 32-fold between compartments. A beta-binomial differential abundance model was used to identify clonotypes that expanded or contracted between blood time points. The Baroni-Urbani and Buser coefficient was used to measure tumor-blood repertoire similarity, and groups were compared with two-tailed Wilcoxon tests in R. Sourced from immuneACCESS, this table was stored by TCRdb with only in-frame sequences that have V and J called. A share of the clones is absent; for the studies checked, an unresolved V gene accounts for under half, and the remainder has no known explanation. That table furnishes V, J and clone size, whereas the DNA furnished D and trimming. A total of 120,000 to 150,000 clones appear in this sample, over 65% of them only once. The ten largest clones capture under 25% of the sample.

The sample's time point label is to be understood as: baseline pretreatment blood. In the paper's terms, the treatment or condition label means: 15 Gy SBRT to primary tumor, nephrectomy 4 weeks later. To follow tumor-enriched clonotypes, peripheral blood was collected serially from radiation-treated patients at baseline and again at 2 weeks and 4 weeks after SBRT. All patients had renal cell carcinoma with clear cell pathology. The QIAamp DNA Blood Mini Kit (Qiagen) was used to prepare genomic DNA for TCR sequencing. Samples were included in the analyses only if all quality control checks were passed. Concerning this clone: Its binding antigen is unknown. No per-base quality is available; no much larger clone lies one base away.

Trimming takes 4 bases off V and 3 bases off J; junction bases not matched to a gene: 3. Reading from cysteine to phenylalanine, the CDR3 counts 15 amino acids. Only the CDR3 DNA stays, 45 bases, in frame from base 1. CDR1 and CDR2 are read off the germline V gene as SGHRS and YFSETQ. Recombination joined TRBV5-1 with TRBJ2-1; 11 junctional bases match TRBD2. Specimen: blood, collected from a patient whose treatment included radiotherapy and nephrectomy. This receptor was identified in a woman aged 45 to 65 with renal cell carcinoma. The nucleotides are TGCGCCAGCAGCGTCGGGACTAGCGGCTACAATGAGCAGTTCTTC. It codes for CASSVGTSGYNEQFF.